These 23 T cell receptor beta chains originate from one sample sequenced in a study of siplizumab effects on memory and regulatory T cells. Cells from the mixed lymphocyte reaction underwent coculture for under 7 days at 37 degrees C. Produced via immunoSEQ multiplex PCR; TCRdb's table is partial and in-frame only. The sample contains about 13,000 clones, about 47% of which appear only once. These receptors' targets are unknown. Sequencing was carried out using CFSE-low (dividing) CD4+ T cells sorted from an allogeneic mixed lymphocyte reaction. The receptor set was obtained from a human donor in good health; the cells came from an allogeneic mixed lymphocyte reaction.

This clone was seen a few times. The chain recombines TRBV5-1 with TRBJ2-2; weak D call: TRBD1 (7 bases). V gave up 4 bases and J gave up 5 bases, with 15 bases separating them. The CDR3 has 15 residues. Germline lookup yields CDR1 SGHRS and CDR2 YFSETQ. The CDR3 loop reads CASSLAEGATGELFF. The CDR3 nucleotides read TGCGCCAGCAGCCTGGCGGAGGGGGCGACCGGGGAGCTGTTTTTT.

This clone has only one observation. The V and J genes are TRBV2 and TRBJ2-5, with D possibly matching TRBD1 (6 bases). The CDR3 extends over 13 amino acids. V was trimmed by 9 bases and J by 5 bases, leaving 16 bases between them. Germline assignment: CDR1 SNHLY and CDR2 FYNNEI. CDR3 sequence reads: CASGAEGVETQYF. DNA for the CDR3: TGTGCCAGTGGGGCAGAGGGGGTTGAGACCCAGTACTTC.

J is TRBJ2-7 and V is TRBV18; tentatively, D is TRBD1 or TRBD2 (5 bases each). V lost 0 bases and J lost 0, with 12 bases in between. Germline V lookup: CDR1 KGHSH, CDR2 LQKENI. The CDR3 has 16 amino acids. The DNA of the CDR3 is TGTGCCAGCTCACCACCGTGGGGACCGAGCTCCTACGAGCAGTACTTC. Its protein product is CASSPPWGPSSYEQYF. The complete variable domain, with remaining parts taken from reference TRBV18 and TRBJ2-7, reads NAGVMQNPRHLVRRRGQEARLRCSPMKGHSHVYWYRQLPEEGLKFMVYLQKENIIDESGMPKERFSAEFPKEGPSILRIQQVVRGDSAAYFCASSPPWGPSSYEQYFGPGTRLTVT.

This chain joins TRBV11-3 and TRBJ2-3; 8 nucleotides line up with TRBD2. Germline V gives CDR1 SGHNT, CDR2 YENEEA. J was trimmed by 5 bases and V by 3 bases; bases with no gene match: 7. The CDR3 has 15 residues. The CDR3 bases are TGTGCCAGCAGCTTTCGGAGGCTAGCGGGAGATACGCAGTATTTT. It yields the protein CASSFRRLAGDTQYF.

The chain employs TRBV5-1 and TRBJ2-3, with 7 bases fitting TRBD1. This CDR3 is built from 14 residues. Germline values: CDR1 SGHRS, CDR2 YFSETQ. V shed 4 bases, J shed 5 bases, and the junction held 7 bases outside the gene matches. The CDR3 loop is CASSTRGQGDTQYF. CDR3 in DNA: TGCGCCAGCAGCACTAGGGGGCAAGGAGATACGCAGTATTTT.

The chain carries TRBV5-1 and TRBJ1-4, with TRBD1 matching over 8 bases. The germline gives CDR1 SGHRS, CDR2 YFSETQ. The CDR3 contains 14 residues. V shed 7 bases, J shed 8 bases, and the junction held 10 bases outside the gene matches. This chain's CDR3 is CASGAGGAGEKLFF. In nucleotides, the CDR3 is TGCGCCAGCGGTGCAGGGGGCGCAGGGGAAAAACTGTTTTTT.

Notes on this clone: A junction boundary mismatches the germline segment, possibly from a read error. This chain connects TRBV7-7 to TRBJ1-3; D might be TRBD1 (5 bases). This CDR3 has 14 amino acids. Per germline, CDR1 SSHAT and CDR2 FNYEAQ (reference sequence). Here the CDR3 DNA reads TGTGCTAGCAGCTTAGGGACCTCTGGAAACACCATATATTTT. Translated: CASSLGTSGNTIYF.

This chain uses TRBV10-3 with TRBJ1-2; no firm D call. The V end was cut by 3 bases, the J end by 4 bases, with 3 bases between. The CDR3 is 11 residues long. Germline values: CDR1 ENHRY, CDR2 SYGVKD. The DNA for the CDR3 is TGTGCCATCAGTGACAGCTATGGCTACACCTTC. This sequence encodes CAISDSYGYTF.

The V and J genes are TRBV5-5 and TRBJ1-2, with D possibly being TRBD1 (5 bases). V lost 5 bases to trimming and J lost 0 bases, with 8 bases between them. The CDR3 covers 13 residues. Germline V gives CDR1 SGHKS, CDR2 YYEKEE (reference sequence). CDR3 loop: CASSPDTNYGYTF. CDR3 nucleotides: TGTGCCAGCAGTCCGGACACTAACTATGGCTACACCTTC.

The V and J genes are TRBV7-3 and TRBJ1-1, with D uncertain. The CDR3 has 12 amino acids. The germline V gene encodes CDR1 SGHTA and CDR2 FQGTGA. Trimming stripped 3 bases from V and 4 bases from J, with 6 bases between. The CDR3 region has the DNA TGTGCCAGCAGCTTTAGTGGCACTGAAGCTTTCTTT. Translating it yields CASSFSGTEAFF.

The V call is TRBV6-6, the J call TRBJ1-2; TRBD1 might be the D (6 bases). The V gene's germline CDR1 is MNHNY and CDR2 SVGAGI (reference sequence). V dropped 7 bases and J dropped 7 bases, with 16 bases sitting between them. The CDR3 spans 13 residues. The CDR3 DNA is TGTGCCAGCACAGAAAACAGGGAGCGTGGCTACACCTTC. Residues: CASTENRERGYTF.

The genes are TRBV9 and TRBJ1-1; D is perhaps TRBD1 (5 bases). The V gene's germline CDR1 is SGDLS and CDR2 YYNGEE. The ends were cut back, 0 bases at V and 1 base at J, with 7 bases in the middle. This CDR3 is built from 14 residues. The CDR3 is CASSVGQQNTEAFF. CDR3 in DNA: TGTGCCAGCAGCGTAGGACAGCAGAACACTGAAGCTTTCTTT.

In DNA, the CDR3 is TGTGCCAGCAGTGATCACTCCGCGGGAGACCACGAGCAGTACTTC. As protein: CASSDHSAGDHEQYF. The chain combines TRBV2 with TRBJ2-7; TRBD2 agrees at 7 bases. The CDR3 length is 15 residues. V trimming: 3 bases; J trimming: 5 bases; junction bases outside the gene matches: 10. Germline-derived CDR1 and CDR2 are SNHLY and FYNNEI.

The chain couples TRBV27 to TRBJ1-1; perhaps TRBD1 as D (5 bases). The CDR3 spans 16 residues. V shed 1 base and J shed 4 bases, with 16 bases lying between them. Germline V gene data show CDR1 as MNHEY and CDR2 as SMNVEV (reference sequence). The CDR3 DNA sequence: TGTGCCAGCAGTTTATTTGGGGCAACAAGGAGCACTGAAGCTTTCTTT. It translates to CASSLFGATRSTEAFF.

The count of this clone is one. The chain uses TRBV5-1 and TRBJ2-2; the D gene is possibly TRBD2 (5 bases). V shed 4 bases and J shed 4 bases, with 11 bases lying between them. CDR1 is SGHRS, CDR2 YFSETQ, per germline. The CDR3 has 14 residues. The CDR3 loop reads CASSPVRGTGELFF. The CDR3 DNA reads TGCGCCAGCAGCCCAGTACGGGGCACCGGGGAGCTGTTTTTT.

This clone was seen more than once but under ten times. The genes are TRBV7-2 and TRBJ2-3, with D possibly TRBD1 on 6 matching bases. V gave up 3 bases and J gave up 6 bases, with 16 bases separating them. Germline-derived CDR1 and CDR2 are SGHTA and FQGNSA. The CDR3 is 15 residues long. For the CDR3, the DNA is TGTGCCAGCAGCTTGTGGGGGCCCCTCCCGGATACGCAGTATTTT. It specifies CASSLWGPLPDTQYF.

The gene calls are TRBV7-2 and TRBJ1-2, with D perhaps matching TRBD1 (6 bases). Germline V gene sequence: CDR1 SGHTA, CDR2 FQGNSA. Trimming left V 4 bases short and J 6 bases short, with 21 bases between. The CDR3 is 16 residues long. The CDR3 sequence: CASSSRQDRPGDGYTF. The CDR3 region has the DNA TGTGCCAGCAGCTCCCGCCAAGACAGGCCCGGTGATGGCTACACCTTC.

This CDR3 is CASSDQLNTEAFF. CDR3 bases: TGTGCCAGCTCGGATCAATTAAACACTGAAGCTTTCTTT. The chain recombines TRBV18 with TRBJ1-1, with unresolved D. The CDR3 is made up of 13 amino acids. In germline, CDR1 is KGHSH, CDR2 LQKENI. Trimming pared 6 bases from V and 2 bases from J, leaving 10 bases between.

In DNA, the CDR3 is TGTGCCAGCAGTGAGATTGTGGGGGGGGAGGAGCAGTTCTTC. The encoded protein is CASSEIVGGEEQFF. The chain uses TRBV2 and TRBJ2-1; 7 nucleotides align to TRBD2. The junction had 9 bases not matched to a gene; V was cut back by 3 bases and J by 10 bases. This CDR3 has 14 residues. Germline values: CDR1 SNHLY, CDR2 FYNNEI.

This clone showed up just a few times. V usage is TRBV29-1 and J usage is TRBJ1-2; 10 bases map to TRBD1. The junction had 2 bases not matched to a gene; V was cut back by 6 bases and J by 4 bases. Germline V gene lookup returns CDR1 SQVTM and CDR2 ANQGSEA. This CDR3 contains 12 residues. CDR3 sequence reads: CSVGQGGYGYTF. The DNA of the CDR3 is TGCAGCGTCGGACAGGGGGGCTATGGCTACACCTTC.

There are a few counts of this clone. The genes are TRBV4-3 and TRBJ2-3; 9 nucleotides align to TRBD2. J was trimmed by 6 bases and V by 4 bases; bases with no gene match: 8. Germline lookup yields CDR1 LGHNA and CDR2 YSLEER. The CDR3 has 15 amino acids. This CDR3 reads CASSLGAGGVDTQYF. The CDR3 DNA follows: TGCGCCAGCAGCCTCGGTGCGGGGGGGGTGGATACGCAGTATTTT.

The genes are TRBV27 and TRBJ1-2, with 7 bases lining up with TRBD1. The V and J ends lost 8 bases and 0 bases, in that order; junction bases with no gene match: 6. The CDR3 runs to 14 residues. Germline V lookup: CDR1 MNHEY, CDR2 SMNVEV (reference sequence). The chain's CDR3 is CASRRDRANYGYTF. The CDR3 nucleotides are TGTGCCAGCCGGCGGGACAGAGCTAACTATGGCTACACCTTC.

This rearrangement joins TRBV11-2 to TRBJ2-1; D unresolved. The ends were cut back, 5 bases at V and 6 bases at J, with 8 bases in the middle. CDR1 is SGHAT, CDR2 FQNNGV, per germline. The CDR3 totals 12 residues. The CDR3 DNA reads TGTGCCAGCAGCATACCACTCAATGAGCAGTTCTTC. This encodes CASSIPLNEQFF.